Below, 29 T cell receptor beta chains from the same sample are listed, as sequenced in a study of OX40 agonist ivuxolimab in advanced cancers. The table came from immunoSEQ multiplex PCR; TCRdb's copy has only in-frame clones and leaves some out. The sample shows roughly 20,000 clones, 80% to 85% of them seen only once. The sample was CD4+ or CD8+ T cells sorted from blood, taken in a trial of the OX40 agonist ivuxolimab. These TCRs come from an adult with an advanced solid tumor such as melanoma, head and neck, liver or kidney cancer.

The chain joins TRBV28 to TRBJ2-6, with D possibly being TRBD1 or TRBD2 (5 bases each). The V and J ends lost 6 bases and 1 base respectively, with 16 bases between them. Germline values: CDR1 MDHEN, CDR2 SYDVKM. The CDR3 has 17 amino acids. This CDR3 reads CASRVRGPRSGANVLTF. The CDR3 DNA follows: TGTGCCAGCAGGGTCCGGGGCCCCAGATCTGGGGCCAACGTCCTGACTTTC.

This clone showed up just a few times. The rearrangement uses TRBV30 and TRBJ1-5, with unresolved D. This CDR3 is 13 amino acids long. Germline loops: CDR1 GTSNPN, CDR2 SVGIG (reference sequence). V was pared by 5 bases and J by 1 base, with 9 bases between. The CDR3 nucleotides are TGTGCCTGGGGTCACAGAAGCAATCAGCCCCAGCATTTT. This gives the protein CAWGHRSNQPQHF.

V is TRBV2 and J is TRBJ1-2; D gene unclear. V was pared by 4 bases and J by 2 bases, with 17 bases between. Germline V gene data show CDR1 as SNHLY and CDR2 as FYNNEI. The CDR3 covers 16 residues. CDR3 DNA: TGTGCCAGCAGTGCCCAGTCGATAGGGATAAACTATGGCTACACCTTC. It yields the protein CASSAQSIGINYGYTF.

The CDR3 loop reads CASSSYYGYTF. The CDR3 nucleotides are TGTGCCAGCAGCTCATACTATGGCTACACCTTC. The chain is built from TRBV5-6 and TRBJ1-2; D is unclear. This CDR3 contains 11 residues. Trimming cost V 3 bases and J 3 bases, with 3 bases left between them. CDR1 SGHDT and CDR2 YYEEEE come from the germline V gene.

This clone was detected once. The sample holds other DNA sequences that translate to the same CDR3. The chain employs TRBV20-1 and TRBJ1-2; D may be TRBD1 (5 bases). The CDR3 runs to 11 residues. Germline V CDR1 and CDR2: DFQATT, SNEGSKA (reference sequence). V gave up 3 bases and J gave up 7 bases, with 9 bases separating them. The CDR3 loop reads CSARGVGGYTF. The CDR3 DNA follows: TGCAGTGCTAGGGGGGTGGGTGGCTACACCTTC.

The J gene is TRBJ1-2, the V gene TRBV2, with D tentatively TRBD1 (5 bases). Germline CDR1 reads SNHLY; CDR2 reads FYNNEI. The CDR3 has 12 amino acids. Trimming took 5 bases from V and 4 from J, leaving 8 bases between them. CDR3 nucleotide sequence: TGTGCCAGCAGTCGGGGGGGCTATGGCTACACCTTC. Amino acids: CASSRGGYGYTF.

The chain has TRBV28 and TRBJ1-4, with D tentatively TRBD1 (6 bases). The CDR3 sequence is 16 residues long. Germline V lookup: CDR1 MDHEN, CDR2 SYDVKM. V was shortened by 7 bases and J by 3 bases, with 18 bases between the two germline ends. The CDR3 protein is CASTNRRGAANEKLFF. CDR3 nucleotide sequence: TGTGCCAGCACCAATCGTCGGGGGGCGGCTAATGAAAAACTGTTTTTT.

This clone was counted only a few times. This chain links TRBV25-1 with TRBJ2-1; D perhaps matches TRBD2 (7 bases). The CDR3 loop spans 12 amino acids. With 6 bases removed from V and 9 bases from J, the gap between germline ends came to 12 bases. Germline-derived CDR1 and CDR2 are MGHDK and SYGVNS. CDR3 sequence: CASRLGGGEQFF. DNA of the CDR3: TGTGCCAGCAGACTAGGGGGGGGTGAGCAGTTCTTC.

This clone is classed as medium-sized. This sequence joins TRBV4-1 and TRBJ1-1; D call uncertain. The CDR3 is 14 residues long. Germline V gene lookup returns CDR1 MGHRA and CDR2 YSYEKL. V was shortened by 3 bases and J by 2 bases, with 10 bases between the two germline ends. CDR3 sequence (DNA): TGCGCCAGCAGCCACCTGGGGAGCAACACTGAAGCTTTCTTT. This encodes CASSHLGSNTEAFF.

The chain uses TRBV7-8 and TRBJ2-2; D is tentatively TRBD1 or TRBD2 (5 bases each). The CDR3 contains 19 residues. V was shortened by 5 bases and J by 5 bases, with 27 bases between the two germline ends. Germline V gene data show CDR1 as SGHVS and CDR2 as FQNEAQ. CDR3 sequence reads: CASSPVPPLEGTVTGELFF. DNA for the CDR3: TGTGCCAGCAGCCCCGTGCCCCCCCTCGAGGGGACCGTTACCGGGGAGCTGTTTTTT. Full variable domain (remainder filled in from reference TRBV7-8 and TRBJ2-2): GAGVSQSPRYKVAKRGQDVALRCDPISGHVSLFWYQQALGQGPEFLTYFQNEAQLDKSGLPSDRFFAERPEGSVSTLKIQRTQQEDSAVYLCASSPVPPLEGTVTGELFFGEGSRLTVL.

The genes are TRBV28 and TRBJ2-1; TRBD2 agrees at 12 bases. Germline values: CDR1 MDHEN, CDR2 SYDVKM. V shed 4 bases, J shed 6 bases, and the junction held 4 bases outside the gene matches. This CDR3 comprises 15 residues. This chain's CDR3 is CASSSGTSGPNEQFF. CDR3 bases: TGTGCCAGCAGTTCCGGGACTAGCGGGCCCAATGAGCAGTTCTTC.

V and J are TRBV23-1 and TRBJ1-1, with unresolved D. TRBV23-1 is an ORF, and what it does is uncertain. The CDR3 runs to 16 residues. The V end was cut by 2 bases, the J end by 2 bases, with 15 bases between. CDR3 amino acids: CASSQTPPRQNTEAFF. In DNA, the CDR3 is TGCGCCAGCAGTCAAACCCCACCGAGACAAAACACTGAAGCTTTCTTT.

In its sample, this clone was seen a few times. The V gene is TRBV29-1, the J gene TRBJ2-3; the D gene is possibly TRBD1 (6 bases). This CDR3 has 16 amino acids. Germline V gene sequence: CDR1 SQVTM, CDR2 ANQGSEA. V was trimmed by 7 bases and J by 0 bases, leaving 20 bases between them. This CDR3 is CSARITGQRSTDTQYF. CDR3 DNA sequence: TGCAGCGCCCGAATTACAGGGCAAAGGAGCACAGATACGCAGTATTTT.

CDR3 sequence reads: CASSLSWTGNTIYF. The CDR3 DNA follows: TGTGCCAGCAGTTTATCGTGGACCGGAAACACCATATATTTT. The chain employs TRBV28 and TRBJ1-3; D not resolved. V gave up 1 base and J gave up 4 bases, with 8 bases separating them. The germline gives CDR1 MDHEN, CDR2 SYDVKM. The CDR3 is 14 amino acids.

The genes are TRBV11-2 and TRBJ2-7; possibly TRBD1 for D (5 bases). CDR1 SGHAT and CDR2 FQNNGV come from the germline V gene. This CDR3 spans 13 amino acids. V shed 3 bases and J shed 6 bases, with 12 bases lying between them. The CDR3 loop is CASSLDTELEQYF. DNA for the CDR3: TGTGCCAGCAGCTTGGACACCGAACTCGAGCAGTACTTC.

CDR3: CSARNRSGYTF. CDR3 nucleotide sequence: TGCAGTGCCAGAAATCGGTCGGGCTACACCTTC. This rearrangement joins TRBV20-1 to TRBJ1-2; D remains unclear. The CDR3 spans 11 residues. Looked up from germline, CDR1 is DFQATT and CDR2 is SNEGSKA (reference sequence). The germline V and J ends were trimmed by 6 bases and 8 bases, with 13 bases remaining between them.

This clone appeared a few times. The rearrangement joins TRBV2 to TRBJ2-7, with 8 bases matching TRBD2. CDR1 SNHLY and CDR2 FYNNEI come from the germline V gene. The CDR3 loop spans 13 amino acids. V trimming: 7 bases; J trimming: 1 base; junction bases outside the gene matches: 3. The CDR3 region has the DNA TGTGCCAGCAAGATAGCGGGGTCCTACGAGCAGTACTTC. Amino acid sequence: CASKIAGSYEQYF.

The V gene is TRBV5-6, the J gene TRBJ2-4; the D gene is possibly TRBD1 (6 bases). There are 16 residues in the CDR3. V lost 4 bases, J lost 0 bases, and 14 bases lay in between. Germline-derived CDR1 and CDR2 are SGHDT and YYEEEE. CDR3 amino acids: CASSRRGQLAKNIQYF. The DNA for the CDR3 is TGTGCCAGCAGCCGACGCGGACAGTTAGCCAAAAACATTCAGTACTTC.

This chain uses TRBV27 with TRBJ2-7; D uncertain. The V end lost 3 bases, the J end lost 6 bases, and 6 bases lay between the germline ends. This CDR3 is 11 amino acids long. The germline gives CDR1 MNHEY, CDR2 SMNVEV (reference sequence). The chain's CDR3 is CASSFGSEQYF. The CDR3 bases are TGTGCCAGCAGTTTCGGCAGCGAGCAGTACTTC.

This chain uses TRBV5-6 with TRBJ2-2; 11 bases match TRBD1. The CDR3 covers 16 residues. V lost 3 bases and J lost 4; bases outside the gene matches: 5. Germline CDR1 and CDR2: SGHDT and YYEEEE. The CDR3 reads CASSWGTGGLTGELFF. The CDR3 coding sequence is TGTGCCAGCAGCTGGGGGACAGGGGGGCTCACCGGGGAGCTGTTTTTT.

The genes are TRBV5-1 and TRBJ2-5; the D is unclear. Between the trimmed V and J ends, which lost 3 bases and 5 bases, there was a span of 14 bases. This CDR3 spans 14 amino acids. The germline gives CDR1 SGHRS, CDR2 YFSETQ. The CDR3 sequence is CASSSPQGRETQYF. The CDR3 nucleotides are TGCGCCAGCAGCTCTCCTCAAGGTCGGGAGACCCAGTACTTC.

V and J are TRBV20-1 and TRBJ2-2; D not certain. Germline V CDR1 and CDR2: DFQATT, SNEGSKA (reference sequence). Trimming took 3 bases from V and 10 from J, leaving 9 bases between them. The length of the CDR3 is 11 residues. The CDR3 region has the DNA TGCAGTGCTAGTAAGGGATTGGAGCTGTTTTTT. Translation: CSASKGLELFF.

The rearrangement links TRBV5-5 to TRBJ2-3; D gene unclear. V dropped 5 bases and J dropped 2 bases, with 6 bases sitting between them. The CDR3 consists of 12 residues. Germline V gene lookup returns CDR1 SGHKS and CDR2 YYEKEE (reference sequence). DNA of the CDR3: TGTGCCAGCAGTTCGTCCACAGATACGCAGTATTTT. Its translation: CASSSSTDTQYF.

This sequence joins TRBV27 and TRBJ2-1, with 10 positions matching TRBD2. CDR1 is MNHEY, CDR2 SMNVEV, per germline (reference sequence). V trimming: 2 bases; J trimming: 4 bases; junction bases outside the gene matches: 8. This CDR3 has 17 amino acids. The CDR3 DNA reads as TGTGCCAGCAGTTTACAGAGCGGGAGGGCCCTATACAATGAGCAGTTCTTC. It is translated as CASSLQSGRALYNEQFF.

CDR3 sequence reads: CASSVRPGHNEQFF. The CDR3 DNA is TGTGCCAGTAGTGTTCGGCCGGGACACAATGAGCAGTTCTTC. This chain uses TRBV19 with TRBJ2-1; D possibly uses TRBD1 or TRBD2 (5 bases each). CDR3 size: 14 residues. V was clipped by 5 bases and J by 5 bases, with 13 bases between them. Germline CDR1 and CDR2: LNHDA and SQIVND (reference sequence).

The rearrangement links TRBV27 to TRBJ1-1; 7 nucleotides align to TRBD1. The V and J ends lost 6 bases and 0 bases, in that order; junction bases with no gene match: 10. The CDR3 runs to 16 residues. Germline V gene data show CDR1 as MNHEY and CDR2 as SMNVEV (reference sequence). The CDR3 protein is CASRLAAGGMNTEAFF. The CDR3 coding sequence is TGTGCCAGCAGACTTGCGGCAGGGGGGATGAACACTGAAGCTTTCTTT.

This chain connects TRBV5-5 to TRBJ1-1; D is possibly TRBD1 (5 bases). This CDR3 is 17 amino acids long. V was pared by 0 bases and J by 0 bases, with 15 bases between. Germline CDR1 SGHKS, CDR2 YYEKEE (reference sequence). The CDR3 here is CASSLATPGRLNTEAFF. DNA for the CDR3: TGTGCCAGCAGCTTGGCTACCCCGGGACGGTTGAACACTGAAGCTTTCTTT.

This clone was detected only a few times. The chain has TRBV4-3 and TRBJ2-1, with D hard to call. The CDR3 loop spans 14 amino acids. Germline V gene sequence: CDR1 LGHNA, CDR2 YSLEER. Trimming shortened V by 1 base and J by 4 bases, and 8 bases separated the two germline ends. CDR3 coding DNA: TGCGCCAGCAGCCAAGGCTTGCGGTACAATGAGCAGTTCTTC. The encoded protein is CASSQGLRYNEQFF.

The rearrangement joins TRBV7-9 to TRBJ2-5, with 8 bases matching TRBD1. The end of the DNA fits TRBJ2-7 better, so the J call may be wrong. CDR1 and CDR2 from the germline V gene are SEHNR and FQNEAQ (reference sequence). CDR3 length: 15 amino acids. The CDR3: CASSLGTGSVYEQYF. The DNA of the CDR3 is TGTGCCAGCAGCTTAGGGACAGGGTCGGTCTACGAGCAGTACTTC.